This TCR beta chain was captured by sequencing in a study of beta chain features in type 1 diabetes. This clone appeared a few times. Antigen specificity is unknown. The CDR3 spans 14 residues. Germline V gene lookup returns CDR1 PRHDT and CDR2 FYEKMQ (reference sequence). V shed 5 bases, J shed 7 bases, and the junction held 5 bases outside the gene matches. One heparinised blood draw, averaging roughly 120 mL, came from each donor. Expressed TCRB transcripts were sequenced because the isolated RNA had all been reverse transcribed beforehand. The table came from immunoSEQ multiplex PCR; TCRdb's copy has only in-frame clones and leaves some out. The table lists about 360,000 clones, roughly 12% of them singletons. Findings of the study overall: Unsettled here was the matter of whether HLA type influences TCRB rearrangement. Shorter TCRB CDR3s, moderately but significantly so, marked every one of the four CD4+ subsets in Type 1 diabetes patients. High TCR expression in some cells could lead to their over-representation in cDNA sequencing.

The sequence was obtained from a woman between 18 and 29 years old with type 1 diabetes. The rearrangement links TRBV13 to TRBJ1-6, with 7 bases that match TRBD1. The sample was naive CD4+ T cells from blood. The DNA of the CDR3 is TGTGCCAGCAGCCCTGGGACAGTCAATTCACCCCTCCACTTT. This encodes CASSPGTVNSPLHF.